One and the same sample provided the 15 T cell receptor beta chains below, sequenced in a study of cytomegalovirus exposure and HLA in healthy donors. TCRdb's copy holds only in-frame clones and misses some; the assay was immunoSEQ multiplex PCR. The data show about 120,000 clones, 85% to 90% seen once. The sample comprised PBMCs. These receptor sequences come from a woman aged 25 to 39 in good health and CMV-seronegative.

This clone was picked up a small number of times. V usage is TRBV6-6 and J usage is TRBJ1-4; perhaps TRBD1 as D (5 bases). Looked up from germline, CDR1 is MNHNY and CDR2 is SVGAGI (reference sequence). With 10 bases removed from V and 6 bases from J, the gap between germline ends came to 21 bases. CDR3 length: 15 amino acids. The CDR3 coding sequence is TGTGCCATCTCCCCCCTCGGGGGGATGGATGAAAAACTGTTTTTT. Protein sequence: CAISPLGGMDEKLFF.

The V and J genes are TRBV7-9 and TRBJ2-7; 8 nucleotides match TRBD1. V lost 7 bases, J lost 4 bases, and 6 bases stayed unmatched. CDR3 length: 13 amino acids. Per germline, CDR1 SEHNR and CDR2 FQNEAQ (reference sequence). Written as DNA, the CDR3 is TGTGCCAGCACCGCGGACAGGGCGTACGAGCAGTACTTC. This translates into CASTADRAYEQYF.

This CDR3 is CASSLDLGGYGYTF. The CDR3 DNA reads as TGTGCCAGCAGCTTAGATCTGGGAGGGTACGGCTACACCTTC. This sequence joins TRBV11-2 and TRBJ1-2; D gene uncertain. This CDR3 spans 14 amino acids. V was clipped by 0 bases and J by 8 bases, with 13 bases between them. Per germline, CDR1 SGHAT and CDR2 FQNNGV.

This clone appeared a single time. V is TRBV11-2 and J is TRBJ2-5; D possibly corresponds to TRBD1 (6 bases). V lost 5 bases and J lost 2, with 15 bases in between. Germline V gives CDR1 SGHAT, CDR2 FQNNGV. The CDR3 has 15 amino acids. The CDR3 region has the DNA TGTGCCAGCAGCCCCGGGGACACCCTACAAGAGACCCAGTACTTC. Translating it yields CASSPGDTLQETQYF.

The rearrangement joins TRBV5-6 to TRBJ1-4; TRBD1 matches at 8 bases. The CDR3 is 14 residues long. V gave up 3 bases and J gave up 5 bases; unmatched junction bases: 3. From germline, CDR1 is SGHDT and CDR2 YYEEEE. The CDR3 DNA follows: TGTGCCAGCAGCTGGGACAGGAACAATGAAAAACTGTTTTTT. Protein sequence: CASSWDRNNEKLFF.

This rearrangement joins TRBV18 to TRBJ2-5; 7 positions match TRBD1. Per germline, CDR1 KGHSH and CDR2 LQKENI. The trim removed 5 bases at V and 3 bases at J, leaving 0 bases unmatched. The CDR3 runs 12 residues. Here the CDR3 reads CASSDREETQYF. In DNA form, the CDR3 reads TGTGCCAGCTCAGACAGGGAAGAGACCCAGTACTTC.

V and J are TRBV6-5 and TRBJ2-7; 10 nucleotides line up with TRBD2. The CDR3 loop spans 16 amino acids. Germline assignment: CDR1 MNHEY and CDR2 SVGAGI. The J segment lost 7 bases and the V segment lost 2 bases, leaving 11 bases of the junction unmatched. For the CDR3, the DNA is TGTGCCAGCAGTTACCTCACTAGCGGGACCGGTGAGGAGCAGTACTTC. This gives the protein CASSYLTSGTGEEQYF.

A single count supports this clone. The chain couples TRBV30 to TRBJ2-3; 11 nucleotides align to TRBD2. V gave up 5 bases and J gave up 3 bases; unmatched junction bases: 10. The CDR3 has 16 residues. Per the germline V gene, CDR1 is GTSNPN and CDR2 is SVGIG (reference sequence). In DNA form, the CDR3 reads TGTGCCTGGGGAAATTCACTAGCGGGGGCGACAGATACGCAGTATTTT. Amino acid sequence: CAWGNSLAGATDTQYF.

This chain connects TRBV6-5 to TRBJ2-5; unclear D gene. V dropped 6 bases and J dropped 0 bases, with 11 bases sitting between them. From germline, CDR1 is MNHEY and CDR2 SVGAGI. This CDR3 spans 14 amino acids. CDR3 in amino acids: CASSQTANQETQYF. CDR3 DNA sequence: TGTGCCAGCAGCCAAACAGCTAACCAAGAGACCCAGTACTTC.

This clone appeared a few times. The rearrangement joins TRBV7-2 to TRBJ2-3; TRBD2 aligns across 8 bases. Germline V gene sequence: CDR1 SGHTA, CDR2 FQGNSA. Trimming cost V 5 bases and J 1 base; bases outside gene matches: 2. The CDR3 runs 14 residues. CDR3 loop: CASSGAGGTDTQYF. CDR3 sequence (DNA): TGTGCCAGCAGCGGAGCGGGGGGCACAGATACGCAGTATTTT.

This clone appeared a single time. The CDR3 reads CASSGDTGELFF. The CDR3 DNA reads TGTGCCAGCAGCGGGGACACCGGGGAGCTGTTTTTT. V gene TRBV6-1 combines with J gene TRBJ2-2; possible D gene TRBD2, 5 bases. Trimming stripped 6 bases from V and 3 bases from J, with 5 bases between. In germline, CDR1 is MNHNS, CDR2 SASEGT. This CDR3 region has 12 residues.

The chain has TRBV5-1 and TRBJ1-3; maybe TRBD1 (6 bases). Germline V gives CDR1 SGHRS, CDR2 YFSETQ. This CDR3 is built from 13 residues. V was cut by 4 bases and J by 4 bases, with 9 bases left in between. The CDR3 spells CASSATGGNTIYF. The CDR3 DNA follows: TGCGCCAGCAGCGCCACAGGGGGAAACACCATATATTTT.

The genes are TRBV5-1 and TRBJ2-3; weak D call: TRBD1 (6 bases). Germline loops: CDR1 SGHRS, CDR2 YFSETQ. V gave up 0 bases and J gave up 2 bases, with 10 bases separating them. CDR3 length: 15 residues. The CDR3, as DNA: TGCGCCAGCAGCTTGGTGTCAGGGGACACAGATACGCAGTATTTT. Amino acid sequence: CASSLVSGDTDTQYF.

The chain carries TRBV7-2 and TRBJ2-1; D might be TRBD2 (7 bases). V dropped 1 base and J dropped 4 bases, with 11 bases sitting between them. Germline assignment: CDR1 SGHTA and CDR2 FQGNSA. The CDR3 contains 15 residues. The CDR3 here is CASSLGGGRYNEQFF. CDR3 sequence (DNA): TGTGCCAGCAGCTTAGGGGGGGGCAGGTACAATGAGCAGTTCTTC.

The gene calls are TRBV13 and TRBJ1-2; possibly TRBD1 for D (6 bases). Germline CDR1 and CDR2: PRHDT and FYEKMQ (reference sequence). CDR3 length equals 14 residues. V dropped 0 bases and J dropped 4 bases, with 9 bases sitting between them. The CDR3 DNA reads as TGTGCCAGCAGCTTAGGAACAGGGACCTATGGCTACACCTTC. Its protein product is CASSLGTGTYGYTF.